This entry features one T cell receptor (beta chain) sequence. This clonotype was picked up many times. What this receptor recognizes is not known. Per-nucleotide qualities are absent, and no much larger clonotype sits a single base away. These data originate in a study of T cells after yellow fever vaccination (dated by TCRdb to about 2019). The study in broad terms: The SMART-Seq v4 Ultra Low Input RNA kit was used to prepare libraries from fractions with low cell numbers. Two healthy male donors made up the cohort, one aged 18 to 29 years and the other aged 30 to 40 years. To follow T-cell clones before and after both primary and booster YFV17D yellow fever vaccination, bulk TCR alpha and beta repertoires underwent longitudinal sequencing. Blood was drawn at multiple timepoints before and after primary and secondary immunization, with bulk PBMC replicates and cell subsets isolated.

The instrument given in TCRdb is Illumina NovaSeq 6000. TCR cDNA was synthesized by 5'RACE template switching, which introduced a universal primer site and unique molecular identifiers. Priming of cDNA synthesis was performed from both the TCR alpha and TCR beta constant segments. Library amplification involved two PCR steps, and the second step added sample barcodes and sequencing adapters. Sequencing of libraries was performed on Illumina HiSeq 2500 (2x100 bp) or NovaSeq (2x150 bp). On the authors' methods: Demultiplexing of reads and collapsing into UMI consensus sequences were performed with MIGEC, and V(D)J alignment was carried out with MiXCR. Clonotypes responding to the vaccine were identified with edgeR on replicate PBMC samples, with the criteria of FDR below 0.01 and a log2 fold change above 5 up to day 15. Each bulk clonotype was labeled CD4 or CD8 based on which sequenced repertoire, CD4 or CD8, contained the clonotype at higher abundance. Using fastp at Q25 and MiXCR, TCRdb reprocessed the public reads and kept productive beta chains. Each CDR3 protein appears once, grouped with its most common genes and DNA. In this record, the V and J calls reflect TCRdb's handling and not the investigators' own analysis. This sample has approximately 300,000 distinct CDR3 sequences in its table, and about 10% of those were observed once. The biggest ten clones account for over 3% of the sample.

V loses 3 bases of germline sequence and J loses 5 bases, and the interval between the two ends is 14 bases. The CDR3, from cysteine to phenylalanine, totals 15 residues. Just the 45-base CDR3 DNA is kept, in frame starting at base 1. CDR1 and CDR2 are read off the germline V gene as MGHRA and YSYEKL. What the work shows at the level of the full study, not this receptor alone: The secondary T-cell response was weaker than the primary response but faster, peaking on day 5 instead of day 15. The study included only a couple of donors, which limits how far the findings can be generalized. A small fraction of clonotypes showed up in both the CD4 and CD8 compartments, probably as a result of convergent recombination. After the booster, most clones that had expanded after primary vaccination were detected again (around 95% of CD4 and more than 80% of CD8), suggesting broad maintenance of memory. FACS-sorted repertoires could contain abundant contaminating clonotypes from the bulk population, so computational filtering was required.

The treatment or condition label corresponds to: live attenuated yellow fever vaccine strain. A standard Ficoll-Paque protocol was used to isolate PBMCs from peripheral blood. Dynabeads CD4 and CD8 positive selection kits were used to isolate the CD4 and CD8 T-cell fractions. TriZol was used to extract RNA from bulk PBMCs, CD4 and CD8 fractions, and dextramer-positive and dextramer-negative fractions. The clonotype was recovered from a man younger than 35 who received the YFV17D yellow fever vaccine. The rearrangement joined TRBV4-1 to TRBJ1-5; TRBD1 could be the D gene, as 6 bases match. Sequenced material: CD4+ T cells sorted from PBMCs, taken 45 days after the yellow fever booster vaccination. CDR3 sequence: CASSHPGTRYQPQHF. The DNA sequence follows: TGCGCCAGCAGCCATCCCGGGACACGGTATCAGCCCCAGCATTTT.